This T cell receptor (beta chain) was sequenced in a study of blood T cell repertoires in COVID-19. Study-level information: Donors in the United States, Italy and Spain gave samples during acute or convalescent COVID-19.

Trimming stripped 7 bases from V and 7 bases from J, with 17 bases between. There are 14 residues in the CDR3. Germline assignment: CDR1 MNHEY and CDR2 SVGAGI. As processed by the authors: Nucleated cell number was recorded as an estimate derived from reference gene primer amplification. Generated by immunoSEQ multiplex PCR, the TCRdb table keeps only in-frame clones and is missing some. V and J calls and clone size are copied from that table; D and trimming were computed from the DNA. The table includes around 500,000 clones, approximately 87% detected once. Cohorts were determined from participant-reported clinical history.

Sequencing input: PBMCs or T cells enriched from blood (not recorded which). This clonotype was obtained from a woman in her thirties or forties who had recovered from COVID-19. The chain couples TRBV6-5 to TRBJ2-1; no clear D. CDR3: CASNFGGELNEQFF. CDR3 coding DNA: TGTGCCAGCAATTTTGGCGGAGAGTTGAATGAGCAGTTCTTC.